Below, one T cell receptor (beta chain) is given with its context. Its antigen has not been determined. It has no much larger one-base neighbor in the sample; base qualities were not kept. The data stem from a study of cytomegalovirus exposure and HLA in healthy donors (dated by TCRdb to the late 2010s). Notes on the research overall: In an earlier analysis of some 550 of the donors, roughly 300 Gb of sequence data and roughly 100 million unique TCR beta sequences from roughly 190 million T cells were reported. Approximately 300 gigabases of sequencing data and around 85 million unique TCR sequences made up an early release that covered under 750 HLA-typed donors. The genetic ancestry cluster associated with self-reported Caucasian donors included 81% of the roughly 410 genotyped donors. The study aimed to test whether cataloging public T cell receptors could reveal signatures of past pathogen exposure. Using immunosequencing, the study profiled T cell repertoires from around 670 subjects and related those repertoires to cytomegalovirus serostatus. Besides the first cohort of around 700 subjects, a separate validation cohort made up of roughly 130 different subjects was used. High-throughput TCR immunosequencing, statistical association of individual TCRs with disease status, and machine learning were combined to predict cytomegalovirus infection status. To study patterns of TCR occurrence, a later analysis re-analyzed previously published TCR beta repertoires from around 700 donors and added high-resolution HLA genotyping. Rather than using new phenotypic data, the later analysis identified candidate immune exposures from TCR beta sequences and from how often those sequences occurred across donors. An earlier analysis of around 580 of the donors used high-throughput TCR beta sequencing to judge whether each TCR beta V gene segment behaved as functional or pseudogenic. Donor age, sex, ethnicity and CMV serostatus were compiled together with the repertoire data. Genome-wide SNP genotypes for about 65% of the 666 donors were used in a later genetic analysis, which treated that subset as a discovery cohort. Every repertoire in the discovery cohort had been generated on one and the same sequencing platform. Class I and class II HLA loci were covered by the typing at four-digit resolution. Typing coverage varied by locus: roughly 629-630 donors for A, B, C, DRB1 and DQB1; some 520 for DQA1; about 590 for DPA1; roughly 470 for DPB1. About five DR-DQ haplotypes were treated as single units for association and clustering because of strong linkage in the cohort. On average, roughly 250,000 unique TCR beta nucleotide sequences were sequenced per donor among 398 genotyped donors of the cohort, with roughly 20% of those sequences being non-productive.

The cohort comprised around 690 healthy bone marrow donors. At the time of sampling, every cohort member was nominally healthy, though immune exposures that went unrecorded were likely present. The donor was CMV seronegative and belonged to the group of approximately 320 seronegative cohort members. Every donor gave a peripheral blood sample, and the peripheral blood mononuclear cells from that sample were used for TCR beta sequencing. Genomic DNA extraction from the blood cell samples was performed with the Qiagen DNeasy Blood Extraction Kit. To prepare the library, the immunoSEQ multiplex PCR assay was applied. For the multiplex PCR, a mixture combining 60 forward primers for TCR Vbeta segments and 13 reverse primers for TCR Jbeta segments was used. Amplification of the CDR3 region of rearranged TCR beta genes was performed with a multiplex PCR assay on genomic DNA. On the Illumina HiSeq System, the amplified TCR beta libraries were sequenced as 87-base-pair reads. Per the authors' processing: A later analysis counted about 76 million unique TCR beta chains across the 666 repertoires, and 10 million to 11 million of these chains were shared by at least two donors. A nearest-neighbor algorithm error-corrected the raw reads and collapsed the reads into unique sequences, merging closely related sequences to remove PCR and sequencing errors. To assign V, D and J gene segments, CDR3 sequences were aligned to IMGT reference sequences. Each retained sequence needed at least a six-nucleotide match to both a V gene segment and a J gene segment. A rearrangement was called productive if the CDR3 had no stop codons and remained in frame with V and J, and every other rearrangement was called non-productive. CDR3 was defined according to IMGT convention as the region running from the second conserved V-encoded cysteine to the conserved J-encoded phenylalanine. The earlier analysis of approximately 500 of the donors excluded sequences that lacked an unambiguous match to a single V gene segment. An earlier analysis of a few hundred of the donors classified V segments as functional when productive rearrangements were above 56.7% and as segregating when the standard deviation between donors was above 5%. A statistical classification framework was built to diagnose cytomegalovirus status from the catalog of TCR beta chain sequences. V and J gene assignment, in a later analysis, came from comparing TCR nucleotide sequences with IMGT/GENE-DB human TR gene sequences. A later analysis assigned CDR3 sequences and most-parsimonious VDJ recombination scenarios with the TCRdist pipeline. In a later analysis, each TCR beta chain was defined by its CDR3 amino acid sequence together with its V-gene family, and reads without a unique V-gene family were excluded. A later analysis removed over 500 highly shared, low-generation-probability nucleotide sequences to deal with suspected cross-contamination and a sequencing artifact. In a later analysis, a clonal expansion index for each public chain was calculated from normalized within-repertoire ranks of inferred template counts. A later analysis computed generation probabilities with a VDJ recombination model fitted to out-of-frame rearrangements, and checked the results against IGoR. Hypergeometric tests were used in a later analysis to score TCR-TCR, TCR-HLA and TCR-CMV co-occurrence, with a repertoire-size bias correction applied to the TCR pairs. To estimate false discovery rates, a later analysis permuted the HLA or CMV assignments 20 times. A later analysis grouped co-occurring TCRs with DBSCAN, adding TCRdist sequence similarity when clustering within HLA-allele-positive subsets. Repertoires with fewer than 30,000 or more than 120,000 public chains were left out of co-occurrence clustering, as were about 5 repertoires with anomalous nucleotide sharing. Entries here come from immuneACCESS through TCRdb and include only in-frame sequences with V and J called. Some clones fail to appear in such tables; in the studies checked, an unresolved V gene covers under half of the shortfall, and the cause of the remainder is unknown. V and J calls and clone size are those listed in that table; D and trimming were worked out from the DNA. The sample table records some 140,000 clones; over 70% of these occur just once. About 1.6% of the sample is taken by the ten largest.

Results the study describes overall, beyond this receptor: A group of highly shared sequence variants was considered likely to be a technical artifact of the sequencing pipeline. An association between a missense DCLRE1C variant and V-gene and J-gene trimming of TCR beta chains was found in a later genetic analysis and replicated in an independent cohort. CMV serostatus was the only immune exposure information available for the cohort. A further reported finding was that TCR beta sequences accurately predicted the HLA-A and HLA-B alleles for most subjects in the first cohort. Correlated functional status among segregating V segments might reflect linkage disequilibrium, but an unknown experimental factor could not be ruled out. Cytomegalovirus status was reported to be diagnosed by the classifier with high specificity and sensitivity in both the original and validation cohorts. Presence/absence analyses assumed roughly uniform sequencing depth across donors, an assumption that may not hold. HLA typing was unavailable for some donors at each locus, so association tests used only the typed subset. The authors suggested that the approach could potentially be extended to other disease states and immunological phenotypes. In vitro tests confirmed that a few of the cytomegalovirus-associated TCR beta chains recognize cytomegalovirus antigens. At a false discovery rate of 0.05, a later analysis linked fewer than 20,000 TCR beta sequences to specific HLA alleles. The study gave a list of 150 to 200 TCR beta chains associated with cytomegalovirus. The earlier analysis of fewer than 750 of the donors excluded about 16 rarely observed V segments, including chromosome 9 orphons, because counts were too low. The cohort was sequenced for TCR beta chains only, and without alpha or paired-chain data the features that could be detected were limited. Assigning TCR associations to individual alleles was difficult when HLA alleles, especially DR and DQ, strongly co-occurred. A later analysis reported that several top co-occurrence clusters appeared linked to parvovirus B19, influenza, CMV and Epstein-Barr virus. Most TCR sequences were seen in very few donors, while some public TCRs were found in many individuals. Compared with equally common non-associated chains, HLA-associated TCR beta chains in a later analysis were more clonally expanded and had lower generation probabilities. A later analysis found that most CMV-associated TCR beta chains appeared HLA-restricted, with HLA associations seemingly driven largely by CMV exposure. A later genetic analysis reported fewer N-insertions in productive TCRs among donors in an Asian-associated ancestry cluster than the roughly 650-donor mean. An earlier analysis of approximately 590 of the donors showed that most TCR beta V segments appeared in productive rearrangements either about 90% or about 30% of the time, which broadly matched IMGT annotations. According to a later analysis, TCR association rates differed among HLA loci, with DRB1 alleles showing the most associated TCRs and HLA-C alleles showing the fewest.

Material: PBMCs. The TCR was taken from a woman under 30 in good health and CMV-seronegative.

The nucleotide sequence reads TGTGCCAGCTCACAGGGGGCGAACACTGAAGCTTTCTTT. It is translated as CASSQGANTEAFF. The chain couples TRBV19 to TRBJ1-1, with 9 central nucleotides matching TRBD1. In the germline V gene (reference sequence), CDR1 corresponds to LNHDA and CDR2 to SQIVND. The CDR3 contains 13 residues, cysteine and phenylalanine counted. Only the CDR3 DNA is retained, 39 bases long and in frame from the first base. V loses 9 bases at its end and J loses 1 base; junction bases beyond the gene matches: 3.